The 21 T cell receptor beta chains reported below all come from one sample, sequenced in a study of shared clonotypes between healthy human individuals. Naive CD8 populations comprised CD45RO-negative cells positively selected for CCR7, excluding terminally differentiated effector memory CD45RA+ cells. Clones were read by immunoSEQ multiplex PCR, and TCRdb kept only the in-frame ones, dropping some. The sample consists of about 1.9 million clones, around 95% of them appearing once. Sequenced: naive CD8+ T cells from PBMCs. The receptors originated from a man aged 18 to 29 in good health. Some clones in this sample may be carry-over from other donors' samples.

This clone was picked up one time. J is TRBJ1-2 and V is TRBV7-3, with 8 nucleotides matching TRBD1. CDR1 is SGHTA and CDR2 is FQGTGA in the germline V gene. The CDR3 runs 14 residues. The trim removed 2 bases at V and 8 bases at J, leaving 7 bases unmatched. The CDR3 DNA follows: TGTGCCAGCAGCTTAGACAGGACAGGGTTCGGCTACACCTTC. Translating gives CASSLDRTGFGYTF.

The chain recombines TRBV4-2 with TRBJ2-7; TRBD2 agrees at 8 bases. This CDR3 has 15 residues. Germline assignment: CDR1 LGHNA and CDR2 YNFKEQ. J lost 5 bases, V lost 1 base, and 7 bases had no gene match. CDR3 sequence: CASSQGELAGHEQYF. CDR3 nucleotides: TGTGCCAGCAGCCAAGGCGAGCTAGCGGGCCACGAGCAGTACTTC.

V gene TRBV11-3 combines with J gene TRBJ2-1; 14 bases match TRBD2. This CDR3 has 18 residues. Trimming cost V 3 bases and J 6 bases; bases outside gene matches: 10. Germline V gene data show CDR1 as SGHNT and CDR2 as YENEEA. The CDR3 DNA reads as TGTGCCAGCAGCTTTGGGACTAGCGGGAGACGTCACAGCAATGAGCAGTTCTTC. It encodes CASSFGTSGRRHSNEQFF.

This rearrangement joins TRBV7-6 to TRBJ2-7; a weak D match, TRBD1 (6 bases). Germline lookup yields CDR1 SGHVS and CDR2 FNYEAQ. CDR3 length: 14 residues. V lost 0 bases to trimming and J lost 5 bases, with 11 bases between them. DNA for the CDR3: TGTGCCAGCAGCTTAGCAGGGGGTTACGACGAGCAGTACTTC. It translates to CASSLAGGYDEQYF.

J is TRBJ2-1 and V is TRBV9; 8 bases fit TRBD2. This CDR3 spans 15 amino acids. After removal of 4 bases from V and 6 bases from J, the junction contained 9 bases not matched to a gene. CDR1 and CDR2 from the germline V gene are SGDLS and YYNGEE. The CDR3: CASSFSSGFPNEQFF. CDR3 nucleotide sequence: TGTGCCAGCAGCTTCTCTAGCGGGTTTCCCAATGAGCAGTTCTTC.

The rearrangement joins TRBV11-2 to TRBJ1-1; a weak D match, TRBD1 (6 bases). The CDR3 loop spans 15 amino acids. CDR1 is SGHAT and CDR2 is FQNNGV in the germline V gene. V lost 3 bases and J 1 base, leaving 12 bases between the germline ends. The CDR3, as DNA: TGTGCCAGCAGCTTGGGCCCCAGGGGGAACACTGAAGCTTTCTTT. Protein sequence: CASSLGPRGNTEAFF. The whole variable domain, remainder taken from reference TRBV11-2 and TRBJ1-1, is EAGVAQSPRYKIIEKRQSVAFWCNPISGHATLYWYQQILGQGPKLLIQFQNNGVVDDSQLPKDRFSAERLKGVDSTLKIQPAKLEDSAVYLCASSLGPRGNTEAFFGQGTRLTVV.

The V gene is TRBV13, the J gene TRBJ2-7; possibly TRBD1 or TRBD2 for D (5 bases each). This CDR3 contains 14 residues. The germline CDR1 and CDR2 sequences are PRHDT and FYEKMQ (reference sequence). The V and J ends lost 5 bases and 3 bases respectively, with 14 bases between them. Here the CDR3 DNA reads TGTGCCAGCAGCAGGCGTGTGGGGGTCTACGAGCAGTACTTC. This codes for CASSRRVGVYEQYF. The whole variable domain, filled in from reference TRBV13 and TRBJ2-7, reads AAGVIQSPRHLIKEKRETATLKCYPIPRHDTVYWYQQGPGQDPQFLISFYEKMQSDKGSIPDRFSAQQFSDYHSELNMSSLELGDSALYFCASSRRVGVYEQYFGPGTRLTVT.

The chain is built from TRBV15 and TRBJ2-5; D is undetermined. CDR1 and CDR2 from the germline V gene are LNHNV and YYDKDF (reference sequence). V was trimmed by 5 bases and J by 0 bases, leaving 10 bases between them. The CDR3 contains 14 residues. CDR3 loop: CATSPPRYQETQYF. DNA of the CDR3: TGTGCCACCAGCCCCCCTAGGTACCAAGAGACCCAGTACTTC.

V gene TRBV11-3 combines with J gene TRBJ2-2; D unclear. The V gene lost 5 bases and the J gene lost 1 base, with 17 bases spanning the gap. The CDR3 has 17 amino acids. The germline CDR1 and CDR2 sequences are SGHNT and YENEEA. In nucleotides, the CDR3 is TGTGCCAGCAGCACGAACTTTCAGCATATGAACACCGGGGAGCTGTTTTTT. This translates into CASSTNFQHMNTGELFF.

The rearrangement links TRBV10-3 to TRBJ2-2; D possibly corresponds to TRBD1 (5 bases). CDR1 and CDR2 (germline): ENHRY, SYGVKD. The CDR3 loop spans 13 amino acids. With 10 bases removed from V and 5 bases from J, the gap between germline ends came to 14 bases. The CDR3: CASGPRETGELFF. The CDR3, as DNA: TGTGCCAGCGGCCCCAGGGAAACCGGGGAGCTGTTTTTT.

This clone occurred once. The chain employs TRBV5-4 and TRBJ2-7, with D possibly being TRBD1 (6 bases). CDR1 is SGHNT and CDR2 is YYREEE in the germline V gene (reference sequence). This CDR3 has 13 residues. V was shortened by 4 bases and J by 1 base, with 9 bases between the two germline ends. CDR3: CASSEDSSYEQYF. DNA of the CDR3: TGTGCCAGCAGCGAGGACAGTTCCTACGAGCAGTACTTC.

The chain carries TRBV7-9 and TRBJ2-7; the match to TRBD1 covers 10 bases. V lost 5 bases to trimming and J lost 5 bases; unmatched junction nucleotides: 9. There are 15 residues in the CDR3. CDR1 is SEHNR, CDR2 FQNEAQ, per germline (reference sequence). CDR3 bases: TGTGCCAGCAGCCCTCGGGACAGGGGAATGGACGAGCAGTACTTC. Translating it yields CASSPRDRGMDEQYF.

The chain employs TRBV6-1 and TRBJ2-1; unclear D gene. CDR1 MNHNS and CDR2 SASEGT come from the germline V gene. The CDR3 covers 15 residues. The V end was cut by 3 bases, the J end by 1 base, with 10 bases between. The CDR3 coding sequence is TGTGCCAGCAGTGATGTTGGGCGATCCTACAATGAGCAGTTCTTC. This codes for CASSDVGRSYNEQFF.

This clone was picked up a small number of times. Other DNA sequences in the same sample also yield this CDR3. The V call is TRBV11-2, the J call TRBJ2-7; TRBD2 matches 8 bases. Germline CDR1 is SGHAT and CDR2 is FQNNGV. This CDR3 contains 14 residues. Unmatched junction bases numbered 2, after V lost 1 base and J lost 3 bases. The CDR3 coding sequence is TGTGCCAGCAGCTTAGGGCTAGCGGGCTACGAGCAGTACTTC. This translates into CASSLGLAGYEQYF.

The gene calls are TRBV27 and TRBJ2-1, with a weak D call TRBD2 (6 bases). The CDR3 extends over 14 amino acids. Germline values: CDR1 MNHEY, CDR2 SMNVEV (reference sequence). V was shortened by 2 bases and J by 8 bases, with 13 bases between the two germline ends. CDR3 loop: CASSLLATMDEQFF. The DNA for the CDR3 is TGTGCCAGCAGTTTACTAGCGACCATGGATGAGCAGTTCTTC.

This clone turned up a few times. The rearrangement uses TRBV29-1 and TRBJ1-4, with TRBD1 matching 8 bases. CDR1 and CDR2 (germline): SQVTM, ANQGSEA. V shed 7 bases and J 7 bases; nucleotides not matched to a gene: 8. The CDR3 is made up of 13 amino acids. This CDR3 reads CSARTGFGEKLFF. The CDR3 DNA reads TGCAGCGCCCGGACAGGGTTTGGTGAAAAACTGTTTTTT.

The chain recombines TRBV28 with TRBJ2-7; D may be TRBD1 (5 bases). V was cut by 10 bases and J by 3 bases, with 22 bases left in between. Germline V gene lookup returns CDR1 MDHEN and CDR2 SYDVKM. This CDR3 comprises 15 residues. CDR3 bases: TGTGCCACCCATGGCGGCAGGGAAGAATACTACGAGCAGTACTTC. Translating gives CATHGGREEYYEQYF.

The chain joins TRBV6-5 to TRBJ1-1; D remains unclear. The germline V gene encodes CDR1 MNHEY and CDR2 SVGAGI. Trimming took off 4 bases at V and 1 base at J, with 16 bases between the two ends. This CDR3 region has 16 residues. The CDR3 here is CASSSGRPVPNTEAFF. CDR3 nucleotides: TGTGCCAGCAGTTCTGGACGCCCGGTACCGAACACTGAAGCTTTCTTT.

The chain employs TRBV4-3 and TRBJ2-1; 9 positions agree with TRBD2. The V gene's germline CDR1 is LGHNA and CDR2 YSLEER. The CDR3 extends over 15 amino acids. Trimming removed 0 bases from V and 8 bases from J; junction bases left unmatched: 5. CDR3 nucleotides: TGCGCCAGCAGCCAAGATATTGGGACTAGCTATGAGCAGTTCTTC. This gives the protein CASSQDIGTSYEQFF.

This clone appeared a single time. V usage is TRBV7-4 and J usage is TRBJ1-1; tentative D call: TRBD1 (5 bases). The CDR3 sequence is 17 residues long. Germline V gene lookup returns CDR1 SGHVT and CDR2 SQSDAQ. Trimming shortened V by 3 bases and J by 1 base, and 18 bases separated the two germline ends. DNA of the CDR3: TGTGCCAGCAGCTTGTCGGGGTCTCTGACAGAGAACACTGAAGCTTTCTTT. Its translation is CASSLSGSLTENTEAFF.

This clone was found once. V is TRBV5-4 and J is TRBJ2-7; 11 bases align to TRBD2. V shed 5 bases, J shed 2 bases, and the junction held 3 bases outside the gene matches. Germline V lookup: CDR1 SGHNT, CDR2 YYREEE (reference sequence). The CDR3 has 14 residues. CDR3 protein: CASSLAGGPYEQYF. CDR3 sequence (DNA): TGTGCCAGCAGTCTAGCGGGAGGTCCCTACGAGCAGTACTTC.